This T cell receptor (beta chain) was sequenced in a study of Tregs in tolerant kidney transplant recipients. The CDR3 sequence is 15 residues long. With 3 bases removed from V and 6 bases from J, the gap between germline ends came to 14 bases. Germline V gene sequence: CDR1 LNHDA, CDR2 SQIVND (reference sequence). Produced via immunoSEQ multiplex PCR; TCRdb's table is partial and in-frame only. The data show tens of thousands of clones, with under 95% seen just once and about 1.5% held by the top ten. General study results and limits: Biological reproducibility was not directly addressed, but technical replication error appeared minimal. Expanding Tregs on activated donor B cells appeared to best identify donor-specific TCRbeta clones.

Remarks on this clone: Its antigen is undetermined.

Related graft donors supplied nonmyeloablative bone marrow transplants, and mixed chimerism was transient. The input for sequencing was CD4+ T cells from blood (PBMCs), taken 12 months after the transplant. V usage is TRBV19 and J usage is TRBJ2-2, with D hard to call. The TCR originated in a human patient who received a combined kidney and bone marrow transplant. Some T cells may be transferred from the graft donor. Here the CDR3 DNA reads TGTGCCAGTAGTATTACGGGTAGTTTCGCCGGGGAGCTGTTTTTT. It yields the protein CASSITGSFAGELFF.